Shown below are 4 T cell receptor beta chains from a single sample sequenced in a study of blood T cell repertoires in COVID-19. Generated by immunoSEQ multiplex PCR, the TCRdb table keeps only in-frame clones and is missing some. The sample holds about 12,000 clones, around 83% seen once. The source material was peripheral blood. These receptors were taken from a human donor in a cohort sampled during active COVID-19.

This clone appeared a single time. The genes are TRBV11-1 and TRBJ1-1; D may be TRBD1 (6 bases). CDR3 length: 14 amino acids. Trimming removed 1 base at V and 1 base at J, with 7 bases between. Germline CDR1 and CDR2: SGHAT and FQDESV (reference sequence). The CDR3 protein is CASSLEQGNTEAFF. CDR3 DNA sequence: TGTGCCAGCAGCTTAGAACAGGGGAACACTGAAGCTTTCTTT.

The rearrangement links TRBV7-9 to TRBJ2-7; the match to TRBD2 covers 9 bases. The CDR3 is made up of 17 amino acids. Germline V gene data show CDR1 as SEHNR and CDR2 as FQNEAQ (reference sequence). The junction had 8 bases not matched to a gene; V was cut back by 1 base and J by 1 base. The CDR3 nucleotides read TGTGCCAGCAGCTTAGGCGTCTCGCGGGAGGGGTCCTACGAGCAGTACTTC. Its translation: CASSLGVSREGSYEQYF.

The chain recombines TRBV4-1 with TRBJ1-2, with D tentatively TRBD1 (5 bases). CDR1 and CDR2 from the germline V gene are MGHRA and YSYEKL. The CDR3 has 14 residues. The V end lost 0 bases, the J end lost 2 bases, and 7 bases lay between the germline ends. CDR3 in DNA: TGCGCCAGCAGCCAAGATAGGGGAAACTATGGCTACACCTTC. Residues: CASSQDRGNYGYTF.

This rearrangement joins TRBV19 to TRBJ2-5; 9 nucleotides agree with TRBD1. J lost 3 bases, V lost 6 bases, and 5 bases had no gene match. CDR1 is LNHDA, CDR2 SQIVND, per germline (reference sequence). This CDR3 is built from 14 residues. The CDR3 DNA is TGTGCCAGTAGCCGACAGGGGGTGGAAGAGACCCAGTACTTC. As protein: CASSRQGVEETQYF.